This T cell receptor (beta chain) stems from a study of beta chain features in type 1 diabetes. As for the study in general: Researchers looked at 85 million to 110 million sorted cells across all samples.

Study results and limitations: People with Type 1 diabetes carried modestly yet significantly shorter TCRB CDR3s in all four CD4+ subsets. Cells with high TCR expression could be over-represented by cDNA sequencing. PCR may have favored shorter templates equally in patients and controls.

About this clone itself: Its target is unknown.

The CDR3 runs to 20 residues. V was cut by 8 bases and J by 0 bases, with 34 bases left in between. The V gene's germline CDR1 is GTSNPN and CDR2 SVGIG (reference sequence). The authors reverse transcribed all of the isolated RNA, so sequencing captured expressed TCRB transcripts. Naive, central memory and regulatory T cell samples yielded about 3.57 million reads on average. The method was immunoSEQ multiplex PCR; TCRdb's version includes in-frame clones alone and lacks a portion of them. Of 500,000 to 800,000 clones in the sample, around 12% were seen once. The source is a man aged 25-40 years with type 1 diabetes. Input material: naive CD4+ T cells from blood. The genes are TRBV30 and TRBJ2-5; D call uncertain. The CDR3 sequence is CALPRTPGTPLPRYQETQYF. In DNA form, the CDR3 reads TGTGCCCTGCCCCGCACCCCGGGTACGCCCTTGCCCCGGTACCAAGAGACCCAGTACTTC.